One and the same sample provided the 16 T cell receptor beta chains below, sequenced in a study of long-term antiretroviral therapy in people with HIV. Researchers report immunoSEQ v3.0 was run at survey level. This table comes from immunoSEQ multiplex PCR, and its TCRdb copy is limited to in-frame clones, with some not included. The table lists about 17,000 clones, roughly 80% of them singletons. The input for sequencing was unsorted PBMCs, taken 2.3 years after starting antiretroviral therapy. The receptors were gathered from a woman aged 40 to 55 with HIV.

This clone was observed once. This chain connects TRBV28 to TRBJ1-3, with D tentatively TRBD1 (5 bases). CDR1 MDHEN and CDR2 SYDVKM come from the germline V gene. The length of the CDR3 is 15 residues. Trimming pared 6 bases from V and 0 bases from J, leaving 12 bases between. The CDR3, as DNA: TGTGCCAGCAGCGAACAGGAGGACTCTGGAAACACCATATATTTT. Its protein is CASSEQEDSGNTIYF.

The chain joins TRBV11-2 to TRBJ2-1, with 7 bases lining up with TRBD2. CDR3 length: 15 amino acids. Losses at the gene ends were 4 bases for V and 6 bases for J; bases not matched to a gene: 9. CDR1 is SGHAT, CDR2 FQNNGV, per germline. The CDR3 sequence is CASSSSGRRSNEQFF. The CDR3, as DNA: TGTGCCAGCAGCTCTAGCGGTCGGAGGTCCAATGAGCAGTTCTTC.

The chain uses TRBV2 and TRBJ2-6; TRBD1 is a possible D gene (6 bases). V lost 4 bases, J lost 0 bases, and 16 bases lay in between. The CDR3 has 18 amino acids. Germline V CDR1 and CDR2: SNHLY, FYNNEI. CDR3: CASSGWDTDSSGANVLTF. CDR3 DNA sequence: TGTGCCAGCAGTGGATGGGACACCGACAGCTCTGGGGCCAACGTCCTGACTTTC.

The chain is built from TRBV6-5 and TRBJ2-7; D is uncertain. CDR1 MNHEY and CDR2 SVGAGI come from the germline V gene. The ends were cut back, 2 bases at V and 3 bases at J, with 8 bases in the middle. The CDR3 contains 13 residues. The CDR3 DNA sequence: TGTGCCAGCAGTTACACGTTAGGCTACGAGCAGTACTTC. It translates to CASSYTLGYEQYF.

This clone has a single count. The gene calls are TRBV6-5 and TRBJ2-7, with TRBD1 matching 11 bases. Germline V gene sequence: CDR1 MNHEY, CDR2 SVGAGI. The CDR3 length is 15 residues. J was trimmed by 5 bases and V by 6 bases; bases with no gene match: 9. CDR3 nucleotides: TGTGCCAGCAGACCCGGGACAGGGGGAATCGACGAGCAGTACTTC. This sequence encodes CASRPGTGGIDEQYF.

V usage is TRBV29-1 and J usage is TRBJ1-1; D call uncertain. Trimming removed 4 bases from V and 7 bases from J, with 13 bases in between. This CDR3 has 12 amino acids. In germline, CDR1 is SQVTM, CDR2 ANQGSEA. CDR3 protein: CSVGEGGIEAFF. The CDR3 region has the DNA TGCAGCGTTGGGGAGGGAGGCATTGAAGCTTTCTTT.

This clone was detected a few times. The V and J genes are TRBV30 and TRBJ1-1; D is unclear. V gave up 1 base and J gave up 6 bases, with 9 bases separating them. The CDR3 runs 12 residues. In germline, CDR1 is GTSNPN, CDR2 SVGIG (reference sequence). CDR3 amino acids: CAWSAGFAEAFF. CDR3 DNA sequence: TGTGCCTGGAGTGCTGGGTTCGCTGAAGCTTTCTTT. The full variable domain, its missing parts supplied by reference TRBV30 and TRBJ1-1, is SQTIHQWPATLVQPVGSPLSLECTVEGTSNPNLYWYRQAAGRGLQLLFYSVGIGQISSEVPQNLSASRPQDRQFILSSKKLLLSDSGFYLCAWSAGFAEAFFGQGTRLTVV.

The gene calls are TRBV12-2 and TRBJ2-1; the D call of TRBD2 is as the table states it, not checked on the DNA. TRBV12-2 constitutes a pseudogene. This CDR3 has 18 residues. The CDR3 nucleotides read TGTGCAAGTCGCTTAGATACGGAGCGGGGGAGCTCCTACAATGAGCAGTTCTTC. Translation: CASRLDTERGSSYNEQFF.

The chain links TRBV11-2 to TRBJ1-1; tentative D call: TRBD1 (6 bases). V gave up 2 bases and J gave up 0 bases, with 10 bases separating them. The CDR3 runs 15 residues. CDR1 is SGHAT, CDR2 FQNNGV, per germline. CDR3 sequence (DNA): TGTGCCAGCAGCTTACTAGGGGGGCTGAACACTGAAGCTTTCTTT. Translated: CASSLLGGLNTEAFF.

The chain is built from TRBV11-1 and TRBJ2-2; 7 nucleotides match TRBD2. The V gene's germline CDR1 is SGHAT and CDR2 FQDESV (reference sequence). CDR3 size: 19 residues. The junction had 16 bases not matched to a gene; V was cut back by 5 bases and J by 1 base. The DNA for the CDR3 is TGTGCCAGCAGCCGGACCAGTCGCGGAGCGGGGAAGAACACCGGGGAGCTGTTTTTT. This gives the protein CASSRTSRGAGKNTGELFF.

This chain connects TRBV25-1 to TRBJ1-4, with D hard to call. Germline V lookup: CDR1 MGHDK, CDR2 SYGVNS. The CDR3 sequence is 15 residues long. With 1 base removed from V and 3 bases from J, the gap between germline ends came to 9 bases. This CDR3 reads CASSESVPANEKLFF. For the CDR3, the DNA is TGTGCCAGCAGTGAATCAGTCCCTGCTAATGAAAAACTGTTTTTT.

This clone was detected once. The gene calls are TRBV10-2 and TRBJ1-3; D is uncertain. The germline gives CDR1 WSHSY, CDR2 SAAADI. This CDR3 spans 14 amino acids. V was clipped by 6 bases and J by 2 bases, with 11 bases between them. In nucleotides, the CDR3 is TGCGCCAGCAGAGACGGAAGGGCTGGAAACACCATATATTTT. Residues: CASRDGRAGNTIYF.

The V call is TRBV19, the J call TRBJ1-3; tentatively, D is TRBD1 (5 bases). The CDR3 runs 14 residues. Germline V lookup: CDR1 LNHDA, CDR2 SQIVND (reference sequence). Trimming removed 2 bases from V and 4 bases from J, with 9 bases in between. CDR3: CASSIRGGGNTIYF. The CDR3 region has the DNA TGTGCCAGTAGTATAAGGGGTGGCGGAAACACCATATATTTT.

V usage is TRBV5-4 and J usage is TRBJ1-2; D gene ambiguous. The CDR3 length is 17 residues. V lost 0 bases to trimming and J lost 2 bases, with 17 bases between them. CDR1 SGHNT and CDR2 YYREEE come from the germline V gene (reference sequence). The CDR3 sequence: CASSLGLTQSPNYGYTF. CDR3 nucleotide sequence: TGTGCCAGCAGCTTGGGTCTAACGCAGAGCCCAAACTATGGCTACACCTTC.

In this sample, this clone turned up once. The CDR3 bases are TGTGCCAGCACAGCGATAGATACGCAGTATTTT. Its protein product is CASTAIDTQYF. This chain links TRBV6-6 with TRBJ2-3; no reliable D call. Germline-derived CDR1 and CDR2 are MNHNY and SVGAGI (reference sequence). This CDR3 has 11 residues. Trimming shortened V by 7 bases and J by 5 bases, and 7 bases separated the two germline ends.

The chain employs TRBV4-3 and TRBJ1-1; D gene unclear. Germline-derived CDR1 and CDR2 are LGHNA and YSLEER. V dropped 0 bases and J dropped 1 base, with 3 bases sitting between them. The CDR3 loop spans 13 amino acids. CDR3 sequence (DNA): TGCGCCAGCAGCCAAGATAGGAACACTGAAGCTTTCTTT. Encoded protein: CASSQDRNTEAFF.